These T cell receptor beta chains were read from a single sample in a study of shared clonotypes between healthy human individuals. Clones were read by immunoSEQ multiplex PCR, and TCRdb kept only the in-frame ones, dropping some. Seen here are 950,000 to 1,300,000 clones, about 75% observed once, and the top ten hold approximately 1.5%. Input material: memory CD4+ T cells sorted from blood. The receptor set was obtained from a man between 18 and 35 years old in good health. CDR3s include the opening cysteine and the closing phenylalanine or tryptophan. A D gene is named only where the DNA matches it firmly. A clone size is listed for some rows: how often the clone was seen (once, few, many), or a class if it is expanded.

size	D	V	J	CDR3	DNA
.	TRBD2	TRBV10-2	TRBJ2-7	CASSDLTSGGWGNF	TGCGCCAGCAGTGACCTAACTAGCGGGGGATGGGGGAACTTC
.	.	TRBV5-1	TRBJ1-4	CASSLDGYNEKLFF	TGCGCCAGCAGCTTGGACGGGTATAATGAAAAACTGTTTTTT
.	TRBD1	TRBV5-1	TRBJ1-2	CASSSTGGNYGYTF	TGCGCCAGCAGCTCGACAGGGGGCAACTATGGCTACACCTTC
few	.	TRBV11-2	TRBJ2-1	CASSARPTNEQFF	TGTGCCAGCAGCGCAAGACCCACCAATGAGCAGTTCTTC
.	TRBD2	TRBV6-6	TRBJ2-7	CASSTSGTSNGEQYF	TGTGCCAGCAGTACCTCCGGGACTAGCAACGGCGAGCAGTACTTC
.	.	TRBV6-5	TRBJ2-1	CASSPDWGSYNEQFF	TGTGCCAGCAGCCCGGACTGGGGCTCCTACAATGAGCAGTTCTTC
few	TRBD2	TRBV18	TRBJ2-7	CASSPGTMSAYEQYF	TGTGCCAGCTCCCCGGGGACTATGAGCGCCTACGAGCAGTACTTC
.	.	TRBV18	TRBJ2-5	CASSGPNSQETQYF	TGTGCCAGCTCAGGACCTAATTCACAAGAGACCCAGTACTTC
.	.	TRBV20-1	TRBJ2-1	CSARGRNEQFF	TGCAGTGCTAGAGGTAGGAATGAGCAGTTCTTC
.	.	TRBV7-8	TRBJ1-5	CASSLAAGNNQPQHF	TGTGCCAGCAGCTTAGCTGCAGGAAATAATCAGCCCCAGCATTTT
.	TRBD1	TRBV10-3	TRBJ1-2	CAMGADRSYGYTF	TGTGCCATGGGGGCGGACAGGAGCTATGGCTACACCTTC
.	.	TRBV1	TRBJ2-1	CTRPGTSGKSYNEQFF	TGCACCAGGCCCGGGACTAGCGGCAAATCTTACAATGAGCAGTTCTTC
.	TRBD1	TRBV7-2	TRBJ1-2	CASSQTGTGRGYTF	TGTGCCAGCAGCCAGACCGGGACAGGGAGAGGCTACACCTTC
.	TRBD2	TRBV9	TRBJ2-5	CASSTGLAGGETQYF	TGTGCCAGCAGCACGGGACTAGCGGGTGGGGAGACCCAGTACTTC
.	TRBD1	TRBV28	TRBJ1-6	CASSFPGQSGSPLHF	TGTGCCAGCAGTTTTCCGGGACAGAGCGGATCCCCCCTCCACTTT
.	TRBD2	TRBV28	TRBJ2-2	CASSSTPLGGGATGELFF	TGTGCCAGCAGTTCCACCCCTCTGGGCGGGGGGGCCACCGGGGAGCTGTTTTTT
once	TRBD1	TRBV2	TRBJ2-1	CASRATGADGEQFF	TGTGCCAGCAGGGCTACAGGGGCCGATGGTGAGCAGTTCTTC
.	.	TRBV6-5	TRBJ1-1	CASSLHRTAEAFF	TGTGCCAGCAGCTTACACCGTACAGCTGAAGCTTTCTTT
.	.	TRBV30	TRBJ1-1	CAWSEGGESRAFF	TGTGCCTGGAGTGAAGGAGGGGAGTCCCGGGCTTTCTTT
many	.	TRBV9	TRBJ1-4	CASSVAWPATNEKLFF	TGTGCCAGCAGCGTAGCCTGGCCTGCAACTAATGAAAAACTGTTTTTT
.	TRBD2	TRBV27	TRBJ2-1	CASSFIMASGDEQFF	TGTGCCAGCAGTTTTATAATGGCTAGCGGGGATGAGCAGTTCTTC
.	.	TRBV5-1	TRBJ1-1	CASSWDGLLNTEAFF	TGCGCCAGCAGCTGGGACGGTCTTTTGAACACTGAAGCTTTCTTT
.	.	TRBV5-4	TRBJ2-7	CASSPEWSYEQYF	TGTGCCAGCAGCCCCGAGTGGAGCTACGAGCAGTACTTC
.	.	TRBV7-9	TRBJ2-2	CASSLAPSGGRYTGELFF	TGTGCCAGCAGCTTAGCACCATCCGGGGGAAGATACACCGGGGAGCTGTTTTTT
.	TRBD2	TRBV27	TRBJ2-5	CASSFSGRHQETQYF	TGTGCCAGCAGTTTCAGCGGGAGGCATCAAGAGACCCAGTACTTC
.	.	TRBV15	TRBJ1-5	CATSRPNSNQPQHF	TGTGCCACCAGCAGACCTAATAGCAATCAGCCCCAGCATTTT
.	.	TRBV6-1	TRBJ1-3	CASSEGGKGDTIYF	TGTGCCAGCAGTGAGGGGGGGAAAGGGGACACCATATATTTT
once	TRBD2	TRBV30	TRBJ2-1	CAWSVLWTSGGVDEQFF	TGTGCCTGGAGTGTCTTATGGACTAGCGGGGGGGTGGATGAGCAGTTCTTC
.	.	TRBV5-1	TRBJ2-5	CASSLAAGQQETQYF	TGCGCCAGCAGCTTGGCTGCGGGGCAACAAGAGACCCAGTACTTC
.	.	TRBV27	TRBJ1-1	CASGSTGSTEAFF	TGTGCCAGCGGCTCCACAGGGAGCACTGAAGCTTTCTTT
.	.	TRBV7-9	TRBJ1-2	CASSLEEGLGYTF	TGTGCCAGCAGCTTAGAGGAGGGGTTGGGCTACACCTTC
once	TRBD2	TRBV28	TRBJ2-7	CASGPSGFISYEQYF	TGTGCCAGCGGCCCTAGCGGGTTCATATCCTACGAGCAGTACTTC
.	.	TRBV30	TRBJ1-3	CAWRGSGNTIYF	TGTGCCTGGAGGGGATCGGGAAACACCATATATTTT
.	.	TRBV28	TRBJ1-5	CASSPANQPQHF	TGTGCCAGCAGCCCCGCTAATCAGCCCCAGCATTTT
.	TRBD2	TRBV11-2	TRBJ2-5	CASRGLAGRETQYF	TGTGCCAGCAGGGGACTAGCGGGAAGGGAGACCCAGTACTTC
.	.	TRBV5-4	TRBJ1-2	CASSLDRQMNYGYTF	TGTGCCAGCAGCTTGGATCGACAGATGAACTATGGCTACACCTTC
.	TRBD2	TRBV7-6	TRBJ2-3	CASSLGGGGRNTDTQYF	TGTGCCAGCAGCCTCGGGGGGGGAGGGCGAAACACAGATACGCAGTATTTT
.	.	TRBV2	TRBJ1-4	CASSGDLGEKLFF	TGTGCCAGCAGTGGAGACTTGGGGGAAAAACTGTTTTTT
.	TRBD2	TRBV30	TRBJ2-5	CAWSFGLAGEETQYF	TGTGCCTGGAGCTTTGGACTAGCGGGGGAAGAGACCCAGTACTTC
.	.	TRBV2	TRBJ2-2	CASSDRTGLTGELFF	TGTGCCAGCAGTGACAGGACGGGCCTCACCGGGGAGCTGTTTTTT
.	TRBD2	TRBV6-6	TRBJ2-5	CASSLSGGQETQYF	TGTGCCAGCAGCCTTAGCGGGGGCCAAGAGACCCAGTACTTC
.	TRBD2	TRBV28	TRBJ2-1	CASSFPQQIAGGKGSYNEQFF	TGTGCCAGCAGTTTTCCCCAACAGATTGCGGGGGGGAAGGGGTCCTACAATGAGCAGTTCTTC
.	TRBD2	TRBV5-1	TRBJ2-5	CASSLRSGRETQYF	TGCGCCAGCAGCTTGAGGAGCGGGAGGGAGACCCAGTACTTC
.	TRBD2	TRBV7-2	TRBJ2-3	CASSSPGTSGPRGTQYF	TGTGCCAGCAGCTCCCCAGGGACTAGCGGGCCCCGGGGTACGCAGTATTTT
.	.	TRBV5-1	TRBJ2-2	CASSFGGPTGELFF	TGCGCCAGCAGCTTTGGGGGGCCGACCGGGGAGCTGTTTTTT
.	TRBD2	TRBV7-9	TRBJ2-5	CASSTQAGGPSETQYF	TGTGCCAGCAGCACACAAGCGGGAGGGCCCTCGGAGACCCAGTACTTC
.	TRBD1	TRBV6-4	TRBJ1-2	CASLGTATSNYGYTF	TGTGCCAGCCTCGGGACAGCCACTTCTAACTATGGCTACACCTTC
few	.	TRBV7-8	TRBJ2-7	CASSLREGSSYEQYF	TGTGCCAGCAGCTTAAGAGAAGGGAGCTCCTACGAGCAGTACTTC
once	TRBD2	TRBV28	TRBJ2-7	CASSPSLAGGTYEQYF	TGTGCCAGCAGCCCCTCTTTAGCGGGGGGGACCTACGAGCAGTACTTC
.	.	TRBV21-1	TRBJ1-5	CASSKNRDRGLTFNQPQHF	TGTGCCAGCAGCAAAAACCGGGACAGGGGCCTGACGTTCAATCAGCCCCAGCATTTT
once	TRBD1	TRBV18	TRBJ2-7	CASSQPGQGLDEQYF	TGTGCCAGCTCACAACCGGGACAGGGTCTCGACGAGCAGTACTTC